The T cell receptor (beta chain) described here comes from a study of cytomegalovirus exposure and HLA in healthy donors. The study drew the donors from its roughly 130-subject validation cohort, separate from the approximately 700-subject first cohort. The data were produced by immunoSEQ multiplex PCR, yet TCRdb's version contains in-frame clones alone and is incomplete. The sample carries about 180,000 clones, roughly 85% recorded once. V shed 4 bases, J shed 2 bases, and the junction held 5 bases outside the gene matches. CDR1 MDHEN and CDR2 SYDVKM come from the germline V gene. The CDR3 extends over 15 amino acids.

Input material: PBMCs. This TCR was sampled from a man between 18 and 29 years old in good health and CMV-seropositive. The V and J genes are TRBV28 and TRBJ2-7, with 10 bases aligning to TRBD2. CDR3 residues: CASSWTSGSTYEQYF. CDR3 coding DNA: TGTGCCAGCAGTTGGACTAGCGGATCTACCTACGAGCAGTACTTC.